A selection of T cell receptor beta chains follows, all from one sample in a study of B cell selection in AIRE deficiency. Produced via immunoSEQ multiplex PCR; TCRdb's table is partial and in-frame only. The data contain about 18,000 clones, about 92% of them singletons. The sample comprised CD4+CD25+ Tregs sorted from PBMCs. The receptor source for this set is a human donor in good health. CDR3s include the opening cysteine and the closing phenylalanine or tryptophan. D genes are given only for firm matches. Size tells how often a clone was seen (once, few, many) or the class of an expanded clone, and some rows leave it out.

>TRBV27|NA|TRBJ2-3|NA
TGTGCCAGCAGTTTAGTAGGTCGACGCACAGATACGCAGTATTTT
CASSLVGRRTDTQYF
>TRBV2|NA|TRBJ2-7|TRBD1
TGTGCCAGCAGTTACTCGACAGGGGGGTCCTACGAGCAGTACTTC
CASSYSTGGSYEQYF
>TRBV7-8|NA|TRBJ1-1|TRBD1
TGTGCCAGCAGTCAGGGGGGACGTGAAGCTTTCTTT
CASSQGGREAFF
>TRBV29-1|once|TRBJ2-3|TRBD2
TGCAGCGTTCCTGGGACTAGAACACTGTATTTT
CSVPGTRTLYF
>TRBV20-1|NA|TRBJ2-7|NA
TGCAGTGCTGACAGATCCTACGAGCAGTGCTTC
CSADRSYEQCF
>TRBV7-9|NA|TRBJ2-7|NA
TGTGCCAGCAGCTTAGATCATCCGGACTACTCCTACGAGCAGTACTTC
CASSLDHPDYSYEQYF
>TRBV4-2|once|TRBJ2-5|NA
TGTGCCAGTGGTCCAGGGGGAGGGGAGACCCAGTACTTC
CASGPGGGETQYF
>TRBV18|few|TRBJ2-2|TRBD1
TGTGCCAGCTCACCACAAAGGGGGCACACCGGGGAGCTGTTTTTT
CASSPQRGHTGELFF
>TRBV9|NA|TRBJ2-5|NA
TGTGCCAGCAGCGTATCAGCGGAGGGGACAGAGACCCAGTACTTC
CASSVSAEGTETQYF
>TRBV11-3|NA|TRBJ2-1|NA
TGTGCCAGCAGCTACGACGGACAGCACAATGAGCAGTTCTTC
CASSYDGQHNEQFF
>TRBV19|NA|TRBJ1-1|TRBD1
TGTGCCAGTAGTGCCTGGACAGGGGCGGGCACTGAAGCTTTCTTT
CASSAWTGAGTEAFF
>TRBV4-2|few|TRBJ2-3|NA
TGTGCCAGCTCTAGCACAGATACGCAGTATTTT
CASSSTDTQYF
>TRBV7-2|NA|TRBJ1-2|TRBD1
TGTGCCAGCAGCCCGGGACAGGGGATCTATGGCTACACCTTC
CASSPGQGIYGYTF
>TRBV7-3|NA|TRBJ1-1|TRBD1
TGTGCCAGCAGCTTGACGGGACAGCCTGTGATAGCTTTCTTT
CASSLTGQPVIAFF
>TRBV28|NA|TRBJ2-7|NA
TGTGCCAGCAGTGCCGCAGGAGAGACTTCCTACGAGCAGTACTTC
CASSAAGETSYEQYF
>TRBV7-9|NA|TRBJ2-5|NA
TGTGCCAGCAGCTTATGGGACACCCTGAGGGAGACCCAGTACTTC
CASSLWDTLRETQYF
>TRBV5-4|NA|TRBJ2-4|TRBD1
TGTGCCAGCAGCTTGGGGGGACAGGGGGAGGGAAACATTCAGTACTTC
CASSLGGQGEGNIQYF
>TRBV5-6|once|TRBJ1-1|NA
TGTGCCAGCAGCCTCCCGTCTAAAGGGCCATTAGCTTTCTTT
CASSLPSKGPLAFF
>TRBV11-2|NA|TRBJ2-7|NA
TGTGCCAGCAGTCCGGGTTGGGAATCCTACGAGCAGTACTTC
CASSPGWESYEQYF
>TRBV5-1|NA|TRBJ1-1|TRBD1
TGCGCCAGCAGCTTGGAGGGTACAGGGGTTGGCACTGAAGCTTTCTTT
CASSLEGTGVGTEAFF
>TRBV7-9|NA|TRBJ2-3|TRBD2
TGTGCCAGCAGCTACGTTCGGGGGGGTACGCAGTATTTT
CASSYVRGGTQYF
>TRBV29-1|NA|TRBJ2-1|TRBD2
TGCAGCGTTGCCCGACTAGCTCCCTACAATGAGCAGTTCTTC
CSVARLAPYNEQFF
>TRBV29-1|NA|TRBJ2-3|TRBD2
TGCAGCGTTGAAACAGGGTTGACTAGCGGGAAAAAATTT
CSVETGLTSGKKF
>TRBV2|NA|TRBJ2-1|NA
TGTGCCAGCAGCTGGGCAAGGAGCTCCTACAATGAGCAGTTCTTC
CASSWARSSYNEQFF
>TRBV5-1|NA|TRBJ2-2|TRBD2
TGCGCCAGCAGCACCGGACTAGCGTGGACCGGGGAGCTGTTTTTT
CASSTGLAWTGELFF
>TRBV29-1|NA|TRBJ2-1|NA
TGCAGCGTTGAAGATCGGCTGACTAGCTCCTACAATGAGCAGTTCTTC
CSVEDRLTSSYNEQFF
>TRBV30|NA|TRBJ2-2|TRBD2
TGTGCCTGGGGGACGACCTTACTAGCGGGGTTGAACACCGGGGAGCTGTTTTTT
CAWGTTLLAGLNTGELFF
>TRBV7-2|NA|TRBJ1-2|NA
TGTGCCAGCAGCTTAGGGGGCAGCTATGGCTACACCTTC
CASSLGGSYGYTF
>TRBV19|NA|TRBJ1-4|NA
TGTGCCAGTAGGCGGGCTTCGGGGGAAAAACTGTTTTTT
CASRRASGEKLFF
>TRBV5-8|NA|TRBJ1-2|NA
TGTGCCAGCAGCTTGGCCCGTCTCGCTGGCTACACCTTC
CASSLARLAGYTF
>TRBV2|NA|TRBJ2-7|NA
TGTGCCAGCAGTGATTCAGAATCCTACGAGCAGTACTTC
CASSDSESYEQYF
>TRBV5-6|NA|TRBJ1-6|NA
TGTGCCAGCAGCCCATCGTGGGCATCACCCCTCCACTTT
CASSPSWASPLHF
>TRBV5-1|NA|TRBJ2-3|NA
TGCGCCAGCAGCTCGCCCAGCCCCGTAAAAAGCACAGATACGCAGTATTTT
CASSSPSPVKSTDTQYF
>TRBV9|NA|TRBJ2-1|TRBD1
TGTGCCAGCAGCGTAGGGACAGGGGGTTACAATGAGCAGTTCTTC
CASSVGTGGYNEQFF
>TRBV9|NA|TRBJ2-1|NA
TGTGCCAGCTCTCCTTCCTCTGGCTACAATGAGCAGTTCTTC
CASSPSSGYNEQFF
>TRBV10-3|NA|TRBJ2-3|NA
TGTGCCATCGGCAAACAGGCGGATACGCAGTATTTT
CAIGKQADTQYF
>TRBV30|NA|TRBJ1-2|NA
TGTGCCTGGAGTGGAGGGGCTGACTACACCTTC
CAWSGGADYTF
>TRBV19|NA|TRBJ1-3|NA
TGTGCCAGTAGTATGGGACGAGGCGTCTACGCTGGAAACACCATATATTTT
CASSMGRGVYAGNTIYF
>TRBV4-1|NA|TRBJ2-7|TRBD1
TGCGCCAGCAGCCAGGAAGCCTTTCCCGGGACAGGGTCGTACGAGCAGTACTTC
CASSQEAFPGTGSYEQYF
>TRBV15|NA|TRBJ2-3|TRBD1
TGTGCCACCAGCAGAGTCCAAAAAGGGGGCCGGGAGTATTTT
CATSRVQKGGREYF
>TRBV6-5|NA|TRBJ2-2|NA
TGTGCCAGCAGTTGGGACTTTTTTTCCGGGGAGCTGTTTTTT
CASSWDFFSGELFF
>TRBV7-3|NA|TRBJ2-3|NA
TGTGCCAGCAGCTTAACGGGGGGCACAGATACGCAGTATTTT
CASSLTGGTDTQYF
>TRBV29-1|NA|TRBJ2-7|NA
TGCAGCGTTCGGAGGATAGACGGGAGCTCCTACGAGCAGTACTTC
CSVRRIDGSSYEQYF